The 2 T cell receptor beta chains in this list originate from one sample, sequenced in a study of T cells expressing NK-cell markers. One entry per CDR3 protein, without DNA, is what TCRdb gives after re-calling the 5' RACE reads. The repertoire shows roughly 430,000 distinct CDR3 sequences; the top ten hold approximately 6.8%. The sequencing input was blood T cells: a sorted CD56 or NKG2C T cell subset, CD4+ or CD8+ T cells, or bulk PBMC T cells (not recorded which). Receptors originate from a woman between 18 and 70 years old in good health.

The chain joins TRBV18 to TRBJ2-2. Germline-derived CDR1 and CDR2 are KGHSH and LQKENI. The CDR3 has 14 amino acids. The CDR3 spells CASSPTSNTGELFF. The entire variable domain, with the rest obtained from reference TRBV18 and TRBJ2-2, is as follows: NAGVMQNPRHLVRRRGQEARLRCSPMKGHSHVYWYRQLPEEGLKFMVYLQKENIIDESGMPKERFSAEFPKEGPSILRIQQVVRGDSAAYFCASSPTSNTGELFFGEGSRLTVL.

This chain links TRBV7-9 with TRBJ2-7; the D call from TCRdb, TRBD1, cannot be confirmed without DNA. The CDR3 is 13 residues long. Germline values: CDR1 SEHNR, CDR2 FQNEAQ (reference sequence). CDR3 residues: CASSSDSTYEQYF.